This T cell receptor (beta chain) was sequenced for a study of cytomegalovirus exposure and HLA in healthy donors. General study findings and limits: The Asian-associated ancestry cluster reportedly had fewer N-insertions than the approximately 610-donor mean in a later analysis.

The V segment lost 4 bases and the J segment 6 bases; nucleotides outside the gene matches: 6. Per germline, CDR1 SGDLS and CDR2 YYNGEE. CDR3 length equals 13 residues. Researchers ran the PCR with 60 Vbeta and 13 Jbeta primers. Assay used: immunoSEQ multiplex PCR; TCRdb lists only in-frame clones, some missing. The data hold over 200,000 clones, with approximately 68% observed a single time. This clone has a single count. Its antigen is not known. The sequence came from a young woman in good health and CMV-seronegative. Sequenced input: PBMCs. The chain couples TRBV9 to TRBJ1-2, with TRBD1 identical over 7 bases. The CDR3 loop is CASSPLTGDGYTF. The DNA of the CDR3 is TGTGCCAGCAGCCCACTTACAGGGGATGGCTACACCTTC.